Below are 13 T cell receptor beta chains sequenced from a single sample in a study of blood T cell repertoires in COVID-19. Profiling relied on immunoSEQ multiplex PCR, and the TCRdb table lists in-frame clones only, not all of them. The sample holds 150,000 or so clones, 80% to 90% seen once. The sequenced material came from peripheral blood. The receptor set was obtained from a man aged 80 or over with acute or convalescent COVID-19.

V gene TRBV6-5 combines with J gene TRBJ1-6, with D possibly being TRBD1 (6 bases). Germline CDR1 MNHEY, CDR2 SVGAGI. The CDR3 runs 14 residues. Trimming removed 7 bases from V and 6 bases from J, with 13 bases in between. CDR3 loop: CASKGQRTNSPLHF. CDR3 coding DNA: TGTGCCAGCAAAGGACAGAGAACTAATTCACCCCTCCACTTT.

The gene calls are TRBV5-1 and TRBJ2-5; D perhaps matches TRBD2 (5 bases). The length of the CDR3 is 15 residues. From germline, CDR1 is SGHRS and CDR2 YFSETQ. The V end was cut by 3 bases, the J end by 1 base, with 13 bases between. In DNA form, the CDR3 reads TGCGCCAGCAGCTATGGGTCAGGAGGCCAAGAGACCCAGTACTTC. Residues: CASSYGSGGQETQYF.

This clone came up a few times. The chain has TRBV24-1 and TRBJ1-2, with a tentative D call TRBD1 (6 bases). The V end was cut by 2 bases, the J end by 8 bases, with 11 bases between. From germline, CDR1 is KGHDR and CDR2 SFDVKD. This CDR3 region has 13 residues. CDR3 residues: CATSDYPGEGYTF. The CDR3 coding sequence is TGTGCCACCAGTGATTACCCAGGGGAAGGCTACACCTTC.

The CDR3: CASRRENTGELFF. DNA for the CDR3: TGCGCCAGCCGGAGGGAGAACACCGGGGAGCTGTTTTTT. The chain combines TRBV10-2 with TRBJ2-2; possibly TRBD2 for D (6 bases). The CDR3 is made up of 13 amino acids. Looked up from germline, CDR1 is WSHSY and CDR2 is SAAADI. V lost 8 bases to trimming and J lost 1 base, with 8 bases between them.

The chain recombines TRBV3-1 (or the pseudogene TRBV3-2) with TRBJ2-5; possible D gene TRBD1, 5 bases. Per the germline V gene, CDR1 is LGHDT and CDR2 is YNNKEL (reference sequence). This CDR3 is built from 14 residues. Trimming took 3 bases from V and 3 from J, leaving 11 bases between them. CDR3 loop: CASSQRTPKETQYF. CDR3 DNA sequence: TGTGCCAGCAGCCAGCGGACACCGAAAGAGACCCAGTACTTC.

The chain is built from TRBV10-3 and TRBJ1-1, with D possibly being TRBD1 (5 bases). Germline lookup yields CDR1 ENHRY and CDR2 SYGVKD. Trimming shortened V by 8 bases and J by 0 bases, and 13 bases separated the two germline ends. The CDR3 totals 14 residues. The CDR3 DNA reads as TGTGCCATCGGTGCGACAGAATTGAACACTGAAGCTTTCTTT. It is translated as CAIGATELNTEAFF.

This rearrangement joins TRBV2 to TRBJ1-6; TRBD1 matches at 10 bases. Germline trimming cut 5 bases from V and 10 bases from J; bases unmatched to any gene: 8. The CDR3 contains 15 residues. Germline V gene sequence: CDR1 SNHLY, CDR2 FYNNEI. The CDR3 region is CASSPRTGGGSPLHF. The CDR3 DNA reads as TGTGCCAGCAGTCCGCGGACAGGGGGTGGATCACCCCTCCACTTT.

CDR3 residues: CASSPNLPGTQHF. CDR3 nucleotides: TGTGCCAGCAGTCCTAATCTTCCCGGGACTCAACACTTT. The chain combines TRBV27 with TRBJ1-6; a weak D match, TRBD1 (5 bases). Trimming left V 5 bases short and J 19 bases short, with 21 bases between. The length of the CDR3 is 13 residues. From germline, CDR1 is MNHEY and CDR2 SMNVEV (reference sequence).

This clone was recorded a few times. The rearrangement links TRBV5-6 to TRBJ2-3; no definite D call. Germline CDR1 reads SGHDT; CDR2 reads YYEEEE. Trimming shortened V by 2 bases and J by 3 bases, and 10 bases separated the two germline ends. CDR3 size: 14 residues. In nucleotides, the CDR3 is TGTGCCAGCAGCTTACCCCAAACAACAGATACGCAGTATTTT. The encoded protein is CASSLPQTTDTQYF.

The chain combines TRBV3-1 (or the pseudogene TRBV3-2) with TRBJ1-5, with no clear D. This CDR3 region has 14 residues. The V end lost 2 bases, the J end lost 1 base, and 6 bases lay between the germline ends. The V gene's germline CDR1 is LGHDT and CDR2 YNNKEL (reference sequence). The CDR3 region is CASSQTGSNQPQHF. The CDR3 DNA sequence: TGTGCCAGCAGCCAAACGGGGAGCAATCAGCCCCAGCATTTT.

This chain links TRBV5-1 with TRBJ2-5; D gene unclear. Germline CDR1 is SGHRS and CDR2 is YFSETQ. Trimming shortened V by 4 bases and J by 4 bases, and 11 bases separated the two germline ends. CDR3 length: 13 residues. The CDR3 here is CASSTPPTETQYF. The CDR3 DNA reads as TGCGCCAGCAGCACCCCGCCTACAGAGACCCAGTACTTC. Using reference TRBV5-1 and TRBJ2-5 for the parts outside the CDR3, the full variable domain is KAGVTQTPRYLIKTRGQQVTLSCSPISGHRSVSWYQQTPGQGLQFLFEYFSETQRNKGNFPGRFSGRQFSNSRSEMNVSTLELGDSALYLCASSTPPTETQYFGPGTRLLVL.

This clone was seen just once. V and J are TRBV6-5 and TRBJ1-3; 7 bases agree with TRBD1. Germline values: CDR1 MNHEY, CDR2 SVGAGI. Trimming removed 7 bases from V and 5 bases from J; junction bases left unmatched: 8. The CDR3 has 14 residues. The CDR3 region is CASKPPGQRNTIYF. The CDR3 DNA is TGTGCCAGCAAACCCCCGGGACAGCGAAACACCATATATTTT.

The rearrangement links TRBV13 to TRBJ1-6; D is ambiguous. Trimming cost V 5 bases and J 2 bases, with 7 bases left between them. Germline V CDR1 and CDR2: PRHDT, FYEKMQ (reference sequence). The CDR3 is 14 residues long. CDR3 coding DNA: TGTGCCAGCAGCACCCACACCTATAATTCACCCCTCCACTTT. Its protein product is CASSTHTYNSPLHF.